What follows describes a single T cell receptor beta chain. This CDR3 has 14 residues. V dropped 3 bases and J dropped 4 bases, with 12 bases sitting between them. Per germline, CDR1 SGHTA and CDR2 FQGNSA. This sample stems from a study of CD8 T cells in Susac syndrome. The RNA, about 0.5 to 1 ug, was put through reverse transcription using random hexamers. TCRdb fed the immunoSEQ multiplex PCR reads into MiXCR, producing one record per CDR3 protein. The repertoire holds over 130,000 distinct CDR3 sequences, with roughly 94% as singletons. Sequencing input: CD4+ T cells from PBMCs. This receptor was obtained from a human donor with Susac syndrome. The chain links TRBV7-2 to TRBJ1-1, with D maybe TRBD1 (5 bases). This CDR3 is CASSFQGVSTEAFF. CDR3 coding DNA: TGTGCCAGCAGCTTTCAGGGAGTTAGCACTGAAGCTTTCTTT.